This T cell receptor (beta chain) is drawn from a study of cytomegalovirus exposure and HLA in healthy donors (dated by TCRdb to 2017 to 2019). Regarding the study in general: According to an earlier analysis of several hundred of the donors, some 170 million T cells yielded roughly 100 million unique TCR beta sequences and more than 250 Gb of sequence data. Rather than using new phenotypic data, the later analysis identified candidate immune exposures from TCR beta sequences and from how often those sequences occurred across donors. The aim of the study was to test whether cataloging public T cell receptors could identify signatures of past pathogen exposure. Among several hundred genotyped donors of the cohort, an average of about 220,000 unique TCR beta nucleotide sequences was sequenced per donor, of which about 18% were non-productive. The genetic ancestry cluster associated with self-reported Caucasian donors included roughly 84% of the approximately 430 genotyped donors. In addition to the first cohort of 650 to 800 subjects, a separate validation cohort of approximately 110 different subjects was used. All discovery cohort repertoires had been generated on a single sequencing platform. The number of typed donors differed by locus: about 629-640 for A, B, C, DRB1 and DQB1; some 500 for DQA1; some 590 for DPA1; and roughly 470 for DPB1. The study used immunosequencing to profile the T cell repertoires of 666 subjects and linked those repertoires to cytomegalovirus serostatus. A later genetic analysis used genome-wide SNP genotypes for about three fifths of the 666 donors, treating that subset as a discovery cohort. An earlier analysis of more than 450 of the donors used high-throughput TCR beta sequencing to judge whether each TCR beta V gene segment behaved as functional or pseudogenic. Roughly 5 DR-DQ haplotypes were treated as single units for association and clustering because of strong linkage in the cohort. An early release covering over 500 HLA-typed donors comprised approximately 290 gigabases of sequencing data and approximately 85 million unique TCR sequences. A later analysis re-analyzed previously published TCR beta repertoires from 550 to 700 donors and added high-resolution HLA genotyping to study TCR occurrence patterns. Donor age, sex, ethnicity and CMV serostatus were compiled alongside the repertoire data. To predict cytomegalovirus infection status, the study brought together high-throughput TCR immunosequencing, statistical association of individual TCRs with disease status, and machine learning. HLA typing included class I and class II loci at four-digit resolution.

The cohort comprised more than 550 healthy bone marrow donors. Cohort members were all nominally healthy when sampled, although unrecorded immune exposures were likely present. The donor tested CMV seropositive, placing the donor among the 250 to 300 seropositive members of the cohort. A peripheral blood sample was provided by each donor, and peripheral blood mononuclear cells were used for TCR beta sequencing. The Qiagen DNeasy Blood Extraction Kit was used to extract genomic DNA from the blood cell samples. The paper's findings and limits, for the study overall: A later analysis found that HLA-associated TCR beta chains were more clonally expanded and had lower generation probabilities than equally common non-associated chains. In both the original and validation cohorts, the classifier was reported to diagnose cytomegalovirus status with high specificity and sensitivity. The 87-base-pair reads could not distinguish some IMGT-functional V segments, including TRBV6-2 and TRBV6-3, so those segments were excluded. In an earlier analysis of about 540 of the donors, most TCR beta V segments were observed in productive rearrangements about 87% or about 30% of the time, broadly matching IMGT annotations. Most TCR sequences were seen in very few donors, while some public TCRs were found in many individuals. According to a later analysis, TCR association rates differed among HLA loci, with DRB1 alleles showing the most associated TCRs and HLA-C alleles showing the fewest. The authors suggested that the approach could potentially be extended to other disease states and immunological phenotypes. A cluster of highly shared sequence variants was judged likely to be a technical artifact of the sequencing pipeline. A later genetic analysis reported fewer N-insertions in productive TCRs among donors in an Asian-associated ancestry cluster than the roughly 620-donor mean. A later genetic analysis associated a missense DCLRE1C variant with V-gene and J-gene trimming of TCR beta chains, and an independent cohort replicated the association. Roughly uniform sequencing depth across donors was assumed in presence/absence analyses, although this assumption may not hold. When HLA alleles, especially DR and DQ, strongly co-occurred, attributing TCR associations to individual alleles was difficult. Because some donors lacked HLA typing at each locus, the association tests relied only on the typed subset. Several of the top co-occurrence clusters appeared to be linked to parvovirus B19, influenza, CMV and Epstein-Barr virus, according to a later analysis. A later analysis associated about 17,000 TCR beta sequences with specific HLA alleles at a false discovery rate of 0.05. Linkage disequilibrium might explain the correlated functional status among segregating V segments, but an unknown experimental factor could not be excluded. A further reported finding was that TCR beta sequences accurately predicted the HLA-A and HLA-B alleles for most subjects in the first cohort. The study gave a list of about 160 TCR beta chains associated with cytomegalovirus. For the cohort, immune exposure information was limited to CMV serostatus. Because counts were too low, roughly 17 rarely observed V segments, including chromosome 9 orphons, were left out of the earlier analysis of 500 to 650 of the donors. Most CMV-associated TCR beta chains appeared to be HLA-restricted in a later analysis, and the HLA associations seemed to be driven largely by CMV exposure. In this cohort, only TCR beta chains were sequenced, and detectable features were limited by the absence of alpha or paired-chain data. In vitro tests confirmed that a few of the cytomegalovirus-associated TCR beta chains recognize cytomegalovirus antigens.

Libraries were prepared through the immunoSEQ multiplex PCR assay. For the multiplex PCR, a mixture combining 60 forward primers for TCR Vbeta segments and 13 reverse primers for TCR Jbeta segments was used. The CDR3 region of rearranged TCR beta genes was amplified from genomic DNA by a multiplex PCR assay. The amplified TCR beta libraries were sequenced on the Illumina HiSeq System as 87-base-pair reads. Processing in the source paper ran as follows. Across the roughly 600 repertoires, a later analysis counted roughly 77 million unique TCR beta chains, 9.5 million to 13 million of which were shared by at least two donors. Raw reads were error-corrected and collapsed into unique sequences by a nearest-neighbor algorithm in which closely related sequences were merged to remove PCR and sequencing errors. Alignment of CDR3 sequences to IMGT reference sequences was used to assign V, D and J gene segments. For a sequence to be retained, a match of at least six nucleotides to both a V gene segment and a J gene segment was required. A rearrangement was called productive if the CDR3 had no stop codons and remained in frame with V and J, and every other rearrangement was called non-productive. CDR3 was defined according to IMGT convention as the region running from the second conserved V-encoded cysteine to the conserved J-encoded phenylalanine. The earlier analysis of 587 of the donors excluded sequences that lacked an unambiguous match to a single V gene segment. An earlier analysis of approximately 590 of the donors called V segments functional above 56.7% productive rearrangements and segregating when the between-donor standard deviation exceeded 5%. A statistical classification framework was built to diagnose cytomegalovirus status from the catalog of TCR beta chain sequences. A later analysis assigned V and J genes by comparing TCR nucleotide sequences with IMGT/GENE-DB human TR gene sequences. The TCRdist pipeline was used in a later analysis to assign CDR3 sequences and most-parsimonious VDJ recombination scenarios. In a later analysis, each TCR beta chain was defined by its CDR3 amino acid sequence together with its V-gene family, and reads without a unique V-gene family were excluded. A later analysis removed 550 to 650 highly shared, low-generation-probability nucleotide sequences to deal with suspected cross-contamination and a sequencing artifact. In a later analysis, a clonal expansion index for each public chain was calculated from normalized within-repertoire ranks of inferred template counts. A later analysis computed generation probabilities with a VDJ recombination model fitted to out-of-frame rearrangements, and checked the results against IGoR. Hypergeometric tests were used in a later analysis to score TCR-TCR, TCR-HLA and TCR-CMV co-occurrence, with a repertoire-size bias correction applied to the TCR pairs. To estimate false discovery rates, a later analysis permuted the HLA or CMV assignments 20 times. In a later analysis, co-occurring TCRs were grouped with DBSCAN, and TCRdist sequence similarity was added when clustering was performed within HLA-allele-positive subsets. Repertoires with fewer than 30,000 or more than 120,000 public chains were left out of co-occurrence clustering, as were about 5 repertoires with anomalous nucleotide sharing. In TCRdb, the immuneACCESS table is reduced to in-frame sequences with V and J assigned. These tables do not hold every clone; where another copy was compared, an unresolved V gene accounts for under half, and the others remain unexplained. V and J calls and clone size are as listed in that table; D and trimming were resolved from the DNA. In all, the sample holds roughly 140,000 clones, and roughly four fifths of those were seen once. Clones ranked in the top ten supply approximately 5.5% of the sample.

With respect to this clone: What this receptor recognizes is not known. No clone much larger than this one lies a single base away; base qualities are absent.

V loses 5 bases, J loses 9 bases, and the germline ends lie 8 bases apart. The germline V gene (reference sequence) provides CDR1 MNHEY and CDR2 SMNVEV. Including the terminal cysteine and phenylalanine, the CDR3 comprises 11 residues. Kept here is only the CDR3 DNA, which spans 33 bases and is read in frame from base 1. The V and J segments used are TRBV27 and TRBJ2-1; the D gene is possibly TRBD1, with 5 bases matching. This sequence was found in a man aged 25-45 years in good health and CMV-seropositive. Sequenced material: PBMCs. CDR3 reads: CASSRGIEQFF. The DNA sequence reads TGTGCCAGCAGTAGGGGAATTGAGCAGTTCTTC.